These 10 T cell receptor beta chains originate from one sample sequenced in a study of T-cell reconstitution after alpha-beta-depleted transplantation in children. Unique molecular identifiers were incorporated into the prepared TCRbeta library. TCRdb independently ran MiXCR on the PCR reads; one entry per CDR3 protein. The data show approximately 350,000 distinct CDR3 sequences, 13% seen once. The specimen was PBMCs, collected from the stem cell graft. The receptors originated from a human donor who donated a stem cell graft to a child with Fanconi anemia.

This clonotype was counted between two and nine times. This chain links TRBV20-1 with TRBJ2-1, with D perhaps matching TRBD1 (6 bases). CDR3 length equals 14 residues. The V end was cut by 6 bases, the J end by 4 bases, with 16 bases between. Germline assignment: CDR1 DFQATT and CDR2 SNEGSKA (reference sequence). The CDR3 nucleotides read TGCAGTGCCCCGACTCCCGGGACATACAATGAGCAGTTCTTC. Its protein is CSAPTPGTYNEQFF.

This rearrangement joins TRBV6-1 to TRBJ2-7, with 7 bases lining up with TRBD2. This CDR3 contains 15 residues. Germline CDR1 and CDR2: MNHNS and SASEGT. The CDR3 here is CASREDPGSGREQYV. DNA of the CDR3: TGTGCCAGCAGGGAAGATCCGGGCTCCGGGAGGGAGCAGTACGTC.

This clonotype was counted at least ten times. The CDR3, as DNA: TGTGCCAGCAGCCTGACAGGGTCGGTGGAAAAACTGTTTTTT. Translating gives CASSLTGSVEKLFF. V gene TRBV3-1 combines with J gene TRBJ1-4; 7 bases align to TRBD1. CDR1 and CDR2 (germline): LGHDT, YNNKEL (reference sequence). V dropped 4 bases and J dropped 8; count of bases not matched to a gene: 7. The CDR3 is made up of 14 amino acids.

This clonotype has at least ten counts. V and J are TRBV9 and TRBJ2-3; D uncertain. V lost 0 bases and J lost 4, with 9 bases in between. The germline CDR1 and CDR2 sequences are SGDLS and YYNGEE. The CDR3 spans 14 residues. The CDR3 is CASSVVAASDTQYF. The CDR3 region has the DNA TGTGCCAGCAGCGTAGTAGCTGCCTCAGATACGCAGTATTTT. Drawing the rest from reference TRBV9 and TRBJ2-3, the complete variable domain is DSGVTQTPKHLITATGQRVTLRCSPRSGDLSVYWYQQSLDQGLQFLIQYYNGEERAKGNILERFSAQQFPDLHSELNLSSLELGDSALYFCASSVVAASDTQYFGPGTRLTVL.

The V gene is TRBV6-5, the J gene TRBJ1-4; no reliable D call. The CDR3 runs 14 residues. Trimming took off 8 bases at V and 5 bases at J, with 15 bases between the two ends. Germline V gene data show CDR1 as MNHEY and CDR2 as SVGAGI. The CDR3 nucleotides read TGTGCCAGCCGGAGGCGGCAGGCGAATGAAAAACTGTTTTTT. Translation: CASRRRQANEKLFF.

This clonotype was seen ten or more times. V usage is TRBV7-2 and J usage is TRBJ2-1, with D hard to call. V gave up 1 base and J gave up 5 bases, with 6 bases separating them. The CDR3 is made up of 13 amino acids. The germline gives CDR1 SGHTA, CDR2 FQGNSA. In DNA, the CDR3 is TGTGCCAGCAGCTTAGGACGCGACAATGAGCAGTTCTTC. Amino acids: CASSLGRDNEQFF.

This clonotype was seen at least ten times. The rearrangement links TRBV6-5 to TRBJ2-1, with D perhaps assigned TRBD1 or TRBD2 (5 bases each). The CDR3 has 15 residues. Germline V gene lookup returns CDR1 MNHEY and CDR2 SVGAGI. Trimming stripped 0 bases from V and 9 bases from J, with 15 bases between. The CDR3 region is CASSYSIRGEGEQFF. CDR3 nucleotide sequence: TGTGCCAGCAGTTACTCGATAAGGGGTGAGGGTGAGCAGTTCTTC.

The genes are TRBV5-4 and TRBJ2-2; 7 bases map to TRBD2. Germline V gene data show CDR1 as SGHNT and CDR2 as YYREEE (reference sequence). The junction had 11 bases not matched to a gene; V was cut back by 9 bases and J by 0 bases. The CDR3 runs to 16 residues. The CDR3 here is CATSLIGGSNTGELFF. DNA for the CDR3: TGTGCCACCTCTTTAATCGGGGGGTCGAACACCGGGGAGCTGTTTTTT.

This clonotype was recorded a few times. DNA of the CDR3: TGCGCCAGCAGCCAAGAAAGAGGCGGAGCGAGCAATGAAAAACTGTTTTTT. Translation: CASSQERGGASNEKLFF. The rearrangement links TRBV4-3 to TRBJ1-4; D call uncertain. The ends were cut back, 0 bases at V and 5 bases at J, with 16 bases in the middle. CDR3 length equals 17 residues. Germline loops: CDR1 LGHNA, CDR2 YSLEER.

The J gene is TRBJ1-3, the V gene TRBV6-5, with TRBD1 as a possible D gene (6 bases). V lost 0 bases and J lost 2, with 14 bases in between. CDR1 is MNHEY and CDR2 is SVGAGI in the germline V gene. This CDR3 spans 17 amino acids. The CDR3 reads CASSYSIPGAAGNTIYF. The CDR3, as DNA: TGTGCCAGCAGTTACTCGATACCAGGGGCCGCTGGAAACACCATATATTTT.